This T cell receptor beta chain was sequenced during a study of control samples from healthy donors and cancer patients. Here immunoSEQ multiplex PCR was the method, and the copy in TCRdb shows in-frame clones only, minus some. The sample contains under 90,000 clones, approximately 92% of which appear only once. V lost 4 bases to trimming and J lost 5 bases; unmatched junction nucleotides: 5. The CDR3 sequence is 15 residues long. Germline V CDR1 and CDR2: SGHNT, YENEEA. This chain uses TRBV11-3 with TRBJ2-1, with 10 bases that match TRBD2. The sample taken for sequencing was blood. The source is an older woman in good health. CDR3 residues: CASSSRTSGDNEQFF. Here the CDR3 DNA reads TGTGCCAGCAGCTCCCGGACTAGCGGCGACAATGAGCAGTTCTTC.